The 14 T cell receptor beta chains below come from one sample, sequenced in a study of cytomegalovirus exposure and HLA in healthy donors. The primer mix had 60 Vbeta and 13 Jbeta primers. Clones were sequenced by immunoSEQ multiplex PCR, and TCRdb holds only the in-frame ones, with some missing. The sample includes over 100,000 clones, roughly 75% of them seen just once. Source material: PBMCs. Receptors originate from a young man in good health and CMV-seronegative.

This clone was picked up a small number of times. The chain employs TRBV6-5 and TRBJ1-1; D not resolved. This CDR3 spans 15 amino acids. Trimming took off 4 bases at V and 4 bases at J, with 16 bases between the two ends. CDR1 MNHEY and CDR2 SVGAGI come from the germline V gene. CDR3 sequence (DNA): TGTGCCAGCAGTTCCAATCCGTCAGTCCCCACTGAAGCTTTCTTT. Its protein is CASSSNPSVPTEAFF.

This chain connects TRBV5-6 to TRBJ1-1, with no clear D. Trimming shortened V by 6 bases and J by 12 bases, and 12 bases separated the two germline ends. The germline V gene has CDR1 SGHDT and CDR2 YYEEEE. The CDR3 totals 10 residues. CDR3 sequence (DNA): TGTGCCAGCAACGCAGCTGACTCTTTCTTT. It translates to CASNAADSFF.

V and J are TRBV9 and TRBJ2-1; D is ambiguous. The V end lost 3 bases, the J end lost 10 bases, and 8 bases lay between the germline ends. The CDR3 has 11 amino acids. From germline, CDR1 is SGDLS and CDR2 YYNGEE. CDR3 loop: CASSGYGEQFF. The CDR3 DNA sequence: TGTGCCAGCAGCGGTTACGGGGAGCAGTTCTTC.

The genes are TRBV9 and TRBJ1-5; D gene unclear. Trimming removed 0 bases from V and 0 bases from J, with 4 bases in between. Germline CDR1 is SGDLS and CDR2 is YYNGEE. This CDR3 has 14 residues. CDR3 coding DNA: TGTGCCAGCAGCGTAGGGGCTAGCAATCAGCCCCAGCATTTT. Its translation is CASSVGASNQPQHF.

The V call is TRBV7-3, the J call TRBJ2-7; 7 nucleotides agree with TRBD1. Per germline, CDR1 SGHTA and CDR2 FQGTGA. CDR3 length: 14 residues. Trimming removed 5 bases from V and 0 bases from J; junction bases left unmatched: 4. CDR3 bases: TGTGCCAGCAGCCCTACAGGGGACTCCTACGAGCAGTACTTC. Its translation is CASSPTGDSYEQYF.

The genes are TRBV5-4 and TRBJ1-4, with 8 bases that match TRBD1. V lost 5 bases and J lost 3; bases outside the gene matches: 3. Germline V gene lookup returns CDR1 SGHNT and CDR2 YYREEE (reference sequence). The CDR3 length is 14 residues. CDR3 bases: TGTGCCAGCAGTCCCAGGGGGCCTAATGAAAAACTGTTTTTT. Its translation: CASSPRGPNEKLFF.

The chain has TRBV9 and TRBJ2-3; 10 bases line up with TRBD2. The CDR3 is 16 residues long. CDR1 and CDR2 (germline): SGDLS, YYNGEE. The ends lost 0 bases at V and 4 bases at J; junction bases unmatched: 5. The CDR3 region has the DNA TGTGCCAGCAGCGTAGTAAGGACTAGCGGCGCAGATACGCAGTATTTT. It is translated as CASSVVRTSGADTQYF.

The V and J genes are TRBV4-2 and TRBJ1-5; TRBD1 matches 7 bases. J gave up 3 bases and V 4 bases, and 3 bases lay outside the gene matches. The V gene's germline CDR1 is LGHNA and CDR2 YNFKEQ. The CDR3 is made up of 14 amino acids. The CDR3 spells CASSLGTANQPQHF. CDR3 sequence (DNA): TGTGCCAGCAGCCTCGGGACAGCCAATCAGCCCCAGCATTTT.

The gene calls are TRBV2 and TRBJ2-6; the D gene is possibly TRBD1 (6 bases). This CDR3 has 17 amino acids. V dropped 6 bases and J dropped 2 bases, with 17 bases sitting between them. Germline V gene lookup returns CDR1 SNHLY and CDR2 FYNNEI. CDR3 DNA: TGTGCCAGCAGCGCCAAATTACAGGGAACTGGGGCCAACGTCCTGACTTTC. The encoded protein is CASSAKLQGTGANVLTF.

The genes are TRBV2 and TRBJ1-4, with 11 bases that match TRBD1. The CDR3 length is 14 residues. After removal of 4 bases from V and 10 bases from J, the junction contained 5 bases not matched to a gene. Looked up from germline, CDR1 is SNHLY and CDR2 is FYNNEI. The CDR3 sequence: CASSGRTGGGKLFF. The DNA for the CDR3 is TGTGCCAGCAGTGGACGGACAGGGGGCGGAAAACTGTTTTTT.

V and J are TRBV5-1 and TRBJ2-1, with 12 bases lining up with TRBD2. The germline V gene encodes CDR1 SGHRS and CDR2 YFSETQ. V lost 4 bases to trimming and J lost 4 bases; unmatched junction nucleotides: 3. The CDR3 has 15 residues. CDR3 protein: CASSTTSGSYNEQFF. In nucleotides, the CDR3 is TGCGCCAGCAGCACGACTAGCGGGAGTTACAATGAGCAGTTCTTC.

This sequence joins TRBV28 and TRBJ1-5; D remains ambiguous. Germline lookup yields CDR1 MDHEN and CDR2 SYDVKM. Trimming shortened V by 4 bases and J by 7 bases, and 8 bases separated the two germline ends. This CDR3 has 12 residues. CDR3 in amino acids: CASSSRQQPQHF. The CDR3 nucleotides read TGTGCCAGCAGTTCCAGACAACAGCCCCAGCATTTT.

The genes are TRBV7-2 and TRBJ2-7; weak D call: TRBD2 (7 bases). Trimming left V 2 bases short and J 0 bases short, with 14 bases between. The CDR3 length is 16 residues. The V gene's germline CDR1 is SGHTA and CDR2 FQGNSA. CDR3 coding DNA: TGTGCCAGCAGCTTAAGGGGGGGGGTTACCTCCTACGAGCAGTACTTC. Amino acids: CASSLRGGVTSYEQYF.

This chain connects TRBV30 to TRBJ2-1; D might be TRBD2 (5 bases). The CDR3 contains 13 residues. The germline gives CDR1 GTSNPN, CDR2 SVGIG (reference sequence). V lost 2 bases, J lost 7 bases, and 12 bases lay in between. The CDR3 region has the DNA TGTGCCTGGAGTTGGAGCGGAGGAAATGAGCAGTTCTTC. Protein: CAWSWSGGNEQFF.